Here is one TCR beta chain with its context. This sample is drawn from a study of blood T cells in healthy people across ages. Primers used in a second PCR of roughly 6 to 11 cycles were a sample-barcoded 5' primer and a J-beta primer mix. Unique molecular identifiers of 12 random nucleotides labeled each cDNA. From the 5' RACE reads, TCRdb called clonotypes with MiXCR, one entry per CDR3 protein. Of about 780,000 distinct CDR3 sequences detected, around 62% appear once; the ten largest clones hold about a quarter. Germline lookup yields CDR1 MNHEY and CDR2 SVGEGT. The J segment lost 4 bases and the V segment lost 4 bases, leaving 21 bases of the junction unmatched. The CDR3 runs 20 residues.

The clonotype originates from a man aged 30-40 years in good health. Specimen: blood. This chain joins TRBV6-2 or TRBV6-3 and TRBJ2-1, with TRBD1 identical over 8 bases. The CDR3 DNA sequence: TGTGCCAGCAGTTCCGCATGGGGCAGGGGGCGGGACTCCTCGTACAATGAGCAGTTCTTC. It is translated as CASSSAWGRGRDSSYNEQFF.